This TCR beta chain appears in the sequencing data of a study of cytomegalovirus exposure and HLA in healthy donors. Germline V gives CDR1 SGDLS, CDR2 YYNGEE. The CDR3 sequence is 17 residues long. Losses at the gene ends were 0 bases for V and 5 bases for J; bases not matched to a gene: 7. A multiplex PCR was run with 60 Vbeta primers and 13 Jbeta primers. Sequencing used immunoSEQ multiplex PCR; TCRdb keeps in-frame clones, though not all of them. The table has fewer than 250,000 clones, around 79% seen once. The TCR was taken from a male donor in good health and CMV-seropositive. J is TRBJ2-3 and V is TRBV9; 12 nucleotides match TRBD2. Sequencing input: PBMCs. CDR3 sequence (DNA): TGTGCCAGCAGCGTAGGTCCCACTAGCGGGGGGTTAGATACGCAGTATTTT. Protein sequence: CASSVGPTSGGLDTQYF.